Presented here are 32 T cell receptor beta chains from one specimen sequenced in a study of T-cell reconstitution after alpha-beta-depleted transplantation in children. Construction of the TCRbeta library involved unique molecular identifiers. Using its own MiXCR run on the PCR reads, TCRdb lists one record per CDR3 protein. The sample lists about 1,000,000 distinct CDR3 sequences; about 26% were seen once. This sample comprised PBMCs, mostly from graft donor cells, obtained 360 days after TCRalphabeta/CD19-depleted stem cell transplant. All receptors come from a boy in the first two years of life who had a stem cell transplant for SCID, so the T cells may come from the graft donor.

The chain links TRBV24-1 to TRBJ2-5; 7 bases map to TRBD1. Germline CDR1 KGHDR, CDR2 SFDVKD. V was pared by 3 bases and J by 2 bases, with 11 bases of the junction left unmatched. This CDR3 is 17 amino acids long. The CDR3 nucleotides read TGTGCCACCAGTGATGCCCAAGATCCGGGACAGCAAGAGACCCAGTACTTC. Its translation is CATSDAQDPGQQETQYF.

V is TRBV6-1 and J is TRBJ1-1; 7 bases are a match to TRBD1. Trimming took 10 bases from V and 3 from J; bases not matched to a gene: 11. CDR1 is MNHNS, CDR2 SASEGT, per germline. The CDR3 loop spans 14 amino acids. Here the CDR3 reads CATARGGEDTEAFF. The DNA of the CDR3 is TGTGCCACCGCCCGAGGGGGCGAGGACACTGAAGCTTTCTTT.

This clonotype has more than one count but fewer than ten. The chain is built from TRBV5-1 and TRBJ2-5, with 10 bases matching TRBD1. The CDR3 extends over 15 amino acids. V trimming: 6 bases; J trimming: 4 bases; junction bases outside the gene matches: 9. Germline V gene sequence: CDR1 SGHRS, CDR2 YFSETQ. The CDR3 DNA sequence: TGCGCCAGCAAAAGGGGGGGACAGGGGCCAGAGACCCAGTACTTC. Translating gives CASKRGGQGPETQYF.

This clonotype was detected a few times. The chain couples TRBV20-1 to TRBJ2-7; a possible D gene is TRBD1 (6 bases). Trimming took off 4 bases at V and 8 bases at J, with 15 bases between the two ends. This CDR3 comprises 12 residues. The germline gives CDR1 DFQATT, CDR2 SNEGSKA (reference sequence). CDR3 DNA sequence: TGCAGTGCTAAACGCTACAGGGACCAGCAGTACTTC. Protein: CSAKRYRDQQYF.

V gene TRBV20-1 combines with J gene TRBJ2-3; weak D call: TRBD2 (6 bases). The CDR3 has 15 residues. The ends were cut back, 3 bases at V and 3 bases at J, with 16 bases in the middle. CDR1 is DFQATT and CDR2 is SNEGSKA in the germline V gene (reference sequence). The CDR3 DNA reads TGCAGTGCTAGGGGTAGACTAGTACCTACAGATACGCAGTATTTT. Its translation: CSARGRLVPTDTQYF.

The chain couples TRBV5-1 to TRBJ1-6; tentatively, D is TRBD1 (5 bases). V shed 0 bases and J shed 9 bases, with 10 bases lying between them. CDR1 SGHRS and CDR2 YFSETQ come from the germline V gene. The CDR3 runs to 14 residues. CDR3 sequence (DNA): TGCGCCAGCAGCTTGGGGGACCGTTCTTCACCCCTCCACTTT. Its protein is CASSLGDRSSPLHF.

V is TRBV11-2 and J is TRBJ2-7; 7 bases line up with TRBD1. This CDR3 is 15 amino acids long. The ends lost 1 base at V and 3 bases at J; junction bases unmatched: 6. CDR1 and CDR2 (germline): SGHAT, FQNNGV. The CDR3 coding sequence is TGTGCCAGCAGCTTAGCCTGGACAGGCGACTACGAGCAGTACTTC. Its translation: CASSLAWTGDYEQYF.

This clonotype was seen only a few times. The rearrangement uses TRBV12-3 or TRBV12-4 and TRBJ2-5; D remains ambiguous. The CDR3 is 14 amino acids. V lost 3 bases and J 1 base, leaving 9 bases between the germline ends. The CDR3 reads CASSFDGFQETQYF. CDR3 coding DNA: TGTGCCAGCAGTTTCGACGGTTTCCAAGAGACCCAGTACTTC.

J is TRBJ2-5 and V is TRBV6-5, with 13 positions matching TRBD2. CDR3 size: 19 residues. Germline assignment: CDR1 MNHEY and CDR2 SVGAGI. V shed 2 bases, J shed 5 bases, and the junction held 14 bases outside the gene matches. CDR3 DNA sequence: TGTGCCAGCAGTTACCCTTATTCCTCGACTAGCGGGGGGTGGGAGACCCAGTACTTC. Translating it yields CASSYPYSSTSGGWETQYF.

This chain uses TRBV2 with TRBJ2-2; maybe TRBD1 (5 bases). The CDR3 has 15 amino acids. V lost 8 bases and J lost 6, with 19 bases in between. Per germline, CDR1 SNHLY and CDR2 FYNNEI. The CDR3 coding sequence is TGTGCCAGCGGAAGGATGGCAGGGTACCCCGGGGAGCTGTTTTTT. This translates into CASGRMAGYPGELFF.

The chain employs TRBV28 and TRBJ2-4; the D call may be TRBD1 or TRBD2 (6 bases each). The CDR3 is 19 amino acids. CDR1 is MDHEN, CDR2 SYDVKM, per germline. V dropped 6 bases and J dropped 3 bases, with 27 bases sitting between them. CDR3 protein: CASSPLLTQGPSVKNIQYF. CDR3 DNA sequence: TGTGCCAGCAGCCCTCTATTAACACAGGGCCCTAGCGTCAAAAACATTCAGTACTTC.

The chain couples TRBV10-3 to TRBJ2-7; TRBD1 matches at 9 bases. V gave up 1 base and J gave up 4 bases; unmatched junction bases: 8. CDR3 size: 16 residues. Germline CDR1 ENHRY, CDR2 SYGVKD. The CDR3 loop is CAISEYSGTGLYEQYF. The DNA for the CDR3 is TGTGCCATCAGTGAGTACTCCGGGACAGGGTTGTACGAGCAGTACTTC.

This clonotype was seen just once. The chain recombines TRBV20-1 with TRBJ1-2; no firm D call. V was pared by 2 bases and J by 8 bases, with 21 bases between. The CDR3 covers 15 residues. Germline V CDR1 and CDR2: DFQATT, SNEGSKA (reference sequence). The DNA for the CDR3 is TGCAGTGCTAGAAATACCCAGATTCTTCGAAGGGGCTACACCTTC. It encodes CSARNTQILRRGYTF.

This clonotype has a handful of counts. The rearrangement uses TRBV28 and TRBJ2-7, with D possibly matching TRBD1 (6 bases). The CDR3 totals 14 residues. Germline CDR1 MDHEN, CDR2 SYDVKM. V lost 7 bases, J lost 0 bases, and 13 bases lay in between. The CDR3 nucleotides are TGTGCCAGCACCAACCCAGGGGCCTCCTACGAGCAGTACTTC. Translated, it gives CASTNPGASYEQYF.

This clonotype turned up a few times. V usage is TRBV11-1 and J usage is TRBJ2-1, with TRBD1 matching 10 bases. From germline, CDR1 is SGHAT and CDR2 FQDESV (reference sequence). The CDR3 has 18 amino acids. Trimming removed 5 bases from V and 0 bases from J; junction bases left unmatched: 10. The DNA for the CDR3 is TGTGCCAGCAGCAGGAGGACAGGGGGGCCTTTCTCCTACAATGAGCAGTTCTTC. This sequence encodes CASSRRTGGPFSYNEQFF.

This clonotype appeared a few times. This chain joins TRBV24-1 and TRBJ2-1; 7 bases fit TRBD1. Germline V lookup: CDR1 KGHDR, CDR2 SFDVKD. V shed 3 bases, J shed 0 bases, and the junction held 7 bases outside the gene matches. The CDR3 runs to 17 residues. In DNA, the CDR3 is TGTGCCACCAGTGATCCGAAGGCAGGGGGCTCCTACAATGAGCAGTTCTTC. Amino acid sequence: CATSDPKAGGSYNEQFF.

This clonotype has more than one count but fewer than ten. The chain carries TRBV7-9 and TRBJ2-7, with TRBD1 matching 7 bases. The CDR3 contains 14 residues. Germline V gives CDR1 SEHNR, CDR2 FQNEAQ (reference sequence). Losses at the gene ends were 7 bases for V and 0 bases for J; bases not matched to a gene: 6. CDR3 DNA sequence: TGTGCCAGCACTGGGACAGAGAGCTCCTACGAGCAGTACTTC. Protein product: CASTGTESSYEQYF.

The chain combines TRBV4-1 with TRBJ2-3; D unresolved. V was cut by 2 bases and J by 5 bases, with 14 bases left in between. This CDR3 region has 15 residues. Germline loops: CDR1 MGHRA, CDR2 YSYEKL. The CDR3 nucleotides read TGCGCCAGCAGCCAACGTCCTTCCTCCGGAGATACGCAGTATTTT. Its translation is CASSQRPSSGDTQYF.

DNA of the CDR3: TGTGCCAGCAGCCAAGCGACTAGCACAGATACGCAGTATTTT. This translates into CASSQATSTDTQYF. The chain combines TRBV3-1 with TRBJ2-3; D ambiguous. The length of the CDR3 is 14 residues. Trimming cost V 1 base and J 0 bases, with 5 bases left between them. Germline V gene sequence: CDR1 LGHDT, CDR2 YNNKEL (reference sequence).

In this sample, this clonotype turned up a few times. V and J are TRBV18 and TRBJ2-1; D is tentatively TRBD1 or TRBD2 (5 bases each). The germline V gene has CDR1 KGHSH and CDR2 LQKENI. The CDR3 is made up of 15 amino acids. Trimming stripped 1 base from V and 0 bases from J, with 7 bases between. CDR3 sequence (DNA): TGTGCCAGCTCACCACTGGGGGTCTCCTACAATGAGCAGTTCTTC. This encodes CASSPLGVSYNEQFF.

CDR3 DNA sequence: TGTGCCAGCAGCCAAGAACGAAGGGCCAGGAGCTCCTACGAGCAGTACTTC. It codes for CASSQERRARSSYEQYF. V and J are TRBV14 and TRBJ2-7, with D unresolved. Trimming stripped 0 bases from V and 0 bases from J, with 15 bases between. This CDR3 has 17 amino acids. Germline V gene sequence: CDR1 SGHDN, CDR2 FVKESK.

V gene TRBV29-1 combines with J gene TRBJ1-2; a weak D match, TRBD1 (5 bases). This CDR3 has 10 residues. Germline V gene lookup returns CDR1 SQVTM and CDR2 ANQGSEA. Trimming removed 5 bases from V and 6 bases from J, with 7 bases in between. This CDR3 is CSVWGDGYTF. The CDR3 nucleotides read TGCAGCGTTTGGGGGGATGGCTACACCTTC.

This clonotype was seen more than once but under ten times. This sequence joins TRBV7-8 and TRBJ2-7; D is perhaps TRBD2 (6 bases). V lost 0 bases and J lost 6, with 18 bases in between. The CDR3 covers 16 residues. The V gene's germline CDR1 is SGHVS and CDR2 FQNEAQ. The CDR3 reads CASSLASTRLEGEQYF. As DNA, the CDR3 is TGTGCCAGCAGCTTAGCTTCGACACGTCTGGAGGGCGAGCAGTACTTC. Complete variable domain (other parts from reference TRBV7-8 and TRBJ2-7): GAGVSQSPRYKVAKRGQDVALRCDPISGHVSLFWYQQALGQGPEFLTYFQNEAQLDKSGLPSDRFFAERPEGSVSTLKIQRTQQEDSAVYLCASSLASTRLEGEQYFGPGTRLTVT.

V gene TRBV20-1 combines with J gene TRBJ2-1, with 10 bases matching TRBD2. Trimming took 1 base from V and 3 from J; bases not matched to a gene: 3. This CDR3 has 15 amino acids. The germline V gene encodes CDR1 DFQATT and CDR2 SNEGSKA (reference sequence). The CDR3 reads CSARVRTSGYNEQFF. The CDR3 bases are TGCAGTGCTAGAGTAAGGACTAGCGGCTACAATGAGCAGTTCTTC.

This sequence joins TRBV3-1 and TRBJ2-5; 8 positions agree with TRBD2. Germline CDR1 LGHDT, CDR2 YNNKEL (reference sequence). CDR3 length: 14 residues. Trimming at V came to 4 bases and at J to 5 bases, leaving 6 bases not matched to a gene. CDR3 in amino acids: CASSRREGRETQYF. As DNA, the CDR3 is TGTGCCAGCAGCCGCCGGGAGGGGAGGGAGACCCAGTACTTC.

The V gene is TRBV20-1, the J gene TRBJ2-2; 11 positions agree with TRBD1. The V segment lost 0 bases and the J segment 6 bases; nucleotides outside the gene matches: 12. Per germline, CDR1 DFQATT and CDR2 SNEGSKA (reference sequence). The CDR3 contains 18 residues. The CDR3 reads CSARDHGRTGGFAGELFF. DNA for the CDR3: TGCAGTGCTAGAGATCATGGGCGGACAGGGGGCTTCGCCGGGGAGCTGTTTTTT.

The chain has TRBV30 and TRBJ2-3; TRBD2 is a possible D gene (5 bases). From germline, CDR1 is GTSNPN and CDR2 SVGIG (reference sequence). Trimming pared 0 bases from V and 5 bases from J, leaving 6 bases between. CDR3 size: 12 residues. CDR3 residues: CAWSVRGDTQYF. As DNA, the CDR3 is TGTGCCTGGAGTGTACGGGGAGATACGCAGTATTTT.

This clonotype has only a few counts. The chain uses TRBV12-3 or TRBV12-4 and TRBJ2-3, with 7 bases fitting TRBD2. V was pared by 8 bases and J by 5 bases, with 16 bases of the junction left unmatched. This CDR3 has 16 residues. DNA for the CDR3: TGTGCCAGCCGTCGAGGACAAGAGCGGGGAAGAGATACGCAGTATTTT. Translated, it gives CASRRGQERGRDTQYF.

A few counts support this clonotype. This rearrangement joins TRBV27 to TRBJ2-3; TRBD2 matches 12 bases. CDR1 is MNHEY, CDR2 SMNVEV, per germline (reference sequence). CDR3 size: 18 residues. Trimming at V came to 5 bases and at J to 2 bases, leaving 11 bases not matched to a gene. Here the CDR3 reads CASSPHRLAGESTDTQYF. The CDR3 coding sequence is TGTGCCAGCAGTCCGCATCGACTAGCGGGGGAGTCCACAGATACGCAGTATTTT.

Concerning this clonotype: Relative to the germline gene, one junction end is altered; a read error may explain this. This chain connects TRBV4-1 to TRBJ2-1; 9 bases match TRBD2. The CDR3 contains 19 residues. The V gene's germline CDR1 is MGHRA and CDR2 YSYEKL. CDR3 protein: CASSQDGLAGRGSYNEQFF. The DNA of the CDR3 is TGTGCCAGCAGCCAAGATGGGCTAGCGGGGAGGGGGTCCTACAATGAGCAGTTCTTC.

This clonotype was observed a few times. The chain uses TRBV28 and TRBJ1-1; D ambiguous. The CDR3 runs 13 residues. Germline CDR1 is MDHEN and CDR2 is SYDVKM. Trimming cost V 7 bases and J 10 bases, with 19 bases left between them. The CDR3 spells CASTNPARVGAFF. In nucleotides, the CDR3 is TGTGCCAGCACCAACCCCGCGAGGGTGGGAGCTTTCTTT. The complete variable domain, with remaining parts taken from reference TRBV28 and TRBJ1-1, reads DVKVTQSSRYLVKRTGEKVFLECVQDMDHENMFWYRQDPGLGLRLIYFSYDVKMKEKGDIPEGYSVSREKKERFSLILESASTNQTSMYLCASTNPARVGAFFGQGTRLTVV.

The chain uses TRBV4-3 and TRBJ2-3, with D perhaps matching TRBD2 (5 bases). The CDR3 loop spans 16 amino acids. V was trimmed by 1 base and J by 6 bases, leaving 17 bases between them. CDR1 is LGHNA, CDR2 YSLEER, per germline. CDR3 in DNA: TGCGCCAGCAGCCAAGGGACTGGCGCCTTTTTGGATACGCAGTATTTT. Residues: CASSQGTGAFLDTQYF.